The 15 T cell receptor beta chains below all came from one sample that was sequenced in a study of T cells in Graves' hyperthyroidism and ophthalmopathy. Amplification of TCR beta CDR3 regions was performed using RNA transcripts as template. During a first-round RT-PCR of the TCR CDR3, the HTBI primer set was used. TCRdb re-derived calls from the multiplex PCR reads in MiXCR, one entry per CDR3 protein. The data contain around 250,000 distinct CDR3 sequences, approximately 15% of them singletons. Sequences were obtained from blood. These receptors all come from a woman aged 35 to 49 with Graves' hyperthyroidism that later progressed to Graves' ophthalmopathy.

This clonotype came up many times. The rearrangement joins TRBV3-1 to TRBJ2-5, with D maybe TRBD2 (5 bases). The CDR3 sequence is 17 residues long. The V gene's germline CDR1 is LGHDT and CDR2 YNNKEL (reference sequence). Trimming removed 3 bases from V and 4 bases from J, with 21 bases in between. In DNA form, the CDR3 reads TGTGCCAGCAGCCATCTACCGGCGGGCCCGGGCGTAGAGACCCAGTACTTC. Amino acids: CASSHLPAGPGVETQYF.

This clonotype has a count of ten or more. The V call is TRBV6-1, the J call TRBJ2-1, with D tentatively TRBD1 (5 bases). Germline V gives CDR1 MNHNS, CDR2 SASEGT. V lost 6 bases, J lost 15 bases, and 18 bases lay in between. The length of the CDR3 is 12 residues. This chain's CDR3 is CASSPDREPRFF. CDR3 sequence (DNA): TGTGCCAGCAGCCCCGACAGAGAGCCAAGGTTCTTC.

This clonotype was recorded many times. The V and J genes are TRBV6-6 and TRBJ2-7; no definite D call. In germline, CDR1 is MNHNY, CDR2 SVGAGI (reference sequence). CDR3 size: 15 residues. Trimming pared 2 bases from V and 2 bases from J, leaving 13 bases between. This CDR3 is CASSYRFRSTYEQYF. In nucleotides, the CDR3 is TGTGCCAGCAGTTACCGTTTCCGGTCCACCTACGAGCAGTACTTC.

The CDR3 bases are TGTGCCAGCAGTTCTCCGGGCGGGAGCTATGGCTACACCTTC. Translating it yields CASSSPGGSYGYTF. This rearrangement joins TRBV7-8 to TRBJ1-2, with unresolved D. The CDR3 is made up of 14 amino acids. V was cut by 6 bases and J by 4 bases, with 15 bases left in between. The germline gives CDR1 SGHVS, CDR2 FQNEAQ.

This clonotype was detected many times. This chain joins TRBV12-3 or TRBV12-4 and TRBJ2-5; 7 nucleotides match TRBD1. The junction had 5 bases not matched to a gene; V was cut back by 6 bases and J by 1 base. The CDR3 is 14 residues long. In nucleotides, the CDR3 is TGTGCCAGCAGCACCAGGACAGGCCAAGAGACCCAGTACTTC. This translates into CASSTRTGQETQYF.

This clonotype showed up just once. This chain connects TRBV7-6 to TRBJ1-3, with D unclear. Per the germline V gene, CDR1 is SGHVS and CDR2 is FNYEAQ. The V gene lost 3 bases and the J gene lost 0 bases, with 9 bases spanning the gap. The CDR3 length is 15 residues. The CDR3 region is CASSFSSNSGNTIYF. The CDR3 coding sequence is TGTGCCAGCAGCTTTAGTTCAAACTCTGGAAACACCATATATTTT.

This clonotype was observed at least ten times. The V gene is TRBV18, the J gene TRBJ2-1; 13 positions match TRBD2. V gave up 3 bases and J gave up 8 bases; unmatched junction bases: 4. Germline V gene sequence: CDR1 KGHSH, CDR2 LQKENI. The CDR3 runs to 15 residues. As DNA, the CDR3 is TGTGCCAGCTCACCCGGGACTAGCGGGATGTATGAGCAGTTCTTC. Encoded protein: CASSPGTSGMYEQFF.

There are many counts of this clonotype. This chain connects TRBV28 to TRBJ2-7; 9 bases line up with TRBD2. CDR1 is MDHEN and CDR2 is SYDVKM in the germline V gene. This CDR3 comprises 16 residues. Germline trimming cut 5 bases from V and 0 bases from J; bases unmatched to any gene: 8. For the CDR3, the DNA is TGTGCCAGCAGTACCCCCCTAGCGGGACTCTCCTACGAGCAGTACTTC. Protein: CASSTPLAGLSYEQYF.

This clonotype was detected only a few times. The chain couples TRBV7-8 to TRBJ2-7, with 10 bases lining up with TRBD2. The CDR3 is 15 residues long. Germline V gene data show CDR1 as SGHVS and CDR2 as FQNEAQ. V lost 2 bases to trimming and J lost 5 bases; unmatched junction nucleotides: 6. This CDR3 reads CASSLPSGRLHEQYF. In DNA, the CDR3 is TGTGCCAGCAGCTTACCTAGCGGGAGACTCCACGAGCAGTACTTC.

This clonotype appeared many times. This chain uses TRBV2 with TRBJ2-2; 11 bases match TRBD2. Germline loops: CDR1 SNHLY, CDR2 FYNNEI. The CDR3 extends over 16 amino acids. J was trimmed by 5 bases and V by 8 bases; bases with no gene match: 10. This chain's CDR3 is CASSGLAGLRTGELFF. Written as DNA, the CDR3 is TGTGCCAGCTCAGGACTAGCGGGTTTGAGAACCGGGGAGCTGTTTTTT. Drawing the rest from reference TRBV2 and TRBJ2-2, the complete variable domain is EPEVTQTPSHQVTQMGQEVILRCVPISNHLYFYWYRQILGQKVEFLVSFYNNEISEKSEIFDDQFSVERPDGSNFTLKIRSTKLEDSAMYFCASSGLAGLRTGELFFGEGSRLTVL.

The rearrangement links TRBV2 to TRBJ1-2; TRBD1 agrees at 7 bases. The germline V gene encodes CDR1 SNHLY and CDR2 FYNNEI. This CDR3 has 14 amino acids. With 6 bases clipped from V and 4 bases from J, the junction kept 8 bases outside the gene matches. The CDR3 is CASSTPGQFYGYTF. Written as DNA, the CDR3 is TGTGCCAGCAGCACTCCGGGACAGTTCTATGGCTACACCTTC.

This clonotype was found many times. The chain couples TRBV6-1 to TRBJ1-2, with D hard to call. The CDR3 totals 13 residues. Germline lookup yields CDR1 MNHNS and CDR2 SASEGT. V was cut by 3 bases and J by 5 bases, with 10 bases left in between. CDR3 sequence: CASSETVGYGYTF. The CDR3 region has the DNA TGTGCCAGCAGTGAGACTGTAGGGTATGGCTACACCTTC.

A remark on this clonotype: Since no conserved phenylalanine or tryptophan closes the CDR3, a read error is the likely cause. V and J are TRBV20-1 and TRBJ1-5; the D is unclear. Germline lookup yields CDR1 DFQATT and CDR2 SNEGSKA (reference sequence). The CDR3 spans 15 residues. The V end lost 3 bases, the J end lost 2 bases, and 14 bases lay between the germline ends. CDR3: CSARRITGGNQPQHL. The CDR3 DNA sequence: TGCAGTGCTAGGCGGATAACCGGGGGCAATCAGCCCCAGCATCTT.

This rearrangement joins TRBV7-9 to TRBJ2-3; maybe TRBD2 (6 bases). The CDR3 sequence is 17 residues long. V was pared by 3 bases and J by 5 bases, with 21 bases between. Germline assignment: CDR1 SEHNR and CDR2 FQNEAQ (reference sequence). CDR3 DNA sequence: TGTGCCAGCAGCTTGGTTTTGGGGACTGCAACAATAGATACGCAGTATTTT. Translated, it gives CASSLVLGTATIDTQYF.

This clonotype came up many times. The chain joins TRBV10-2 to TRBJ2-4; the D gene is possibly TRBD1 (6 bases). V lost 1 base to trimming and J lost 8 bases, with 12 bases between them. This CDR3 has 14 residues. CDR1 and CDR2 from the germline V gene are WSHSY and SAAADI. The CDR3, as DNA: TGCGCCAGCAGTGAGTGGGGGCCGGCGGACATTCAGTACTTC. Translating gives CASSEWGPADIQYF.